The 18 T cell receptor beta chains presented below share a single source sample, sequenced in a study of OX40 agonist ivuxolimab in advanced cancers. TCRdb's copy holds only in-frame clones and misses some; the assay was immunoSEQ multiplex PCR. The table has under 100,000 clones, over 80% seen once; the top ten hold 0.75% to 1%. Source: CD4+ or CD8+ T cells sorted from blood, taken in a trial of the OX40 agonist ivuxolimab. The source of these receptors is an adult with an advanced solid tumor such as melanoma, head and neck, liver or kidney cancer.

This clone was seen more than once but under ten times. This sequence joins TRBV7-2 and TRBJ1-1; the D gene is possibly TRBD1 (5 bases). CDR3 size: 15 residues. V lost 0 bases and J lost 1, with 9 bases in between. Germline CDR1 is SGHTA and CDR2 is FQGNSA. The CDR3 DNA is TGTGCCAGCAGCTTAGCGAGTCAGGGGAACACTGAAGCTTTCTTT. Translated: CASSLASQGNTEAFF.

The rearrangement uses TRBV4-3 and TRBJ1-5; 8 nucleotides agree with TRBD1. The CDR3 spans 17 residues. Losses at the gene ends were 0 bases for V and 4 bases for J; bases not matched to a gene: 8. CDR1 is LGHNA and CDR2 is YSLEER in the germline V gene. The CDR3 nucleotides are TGCGCCAGCAGCCAAGATCCCCCGGGACAGGCTAATCAGCCCCAGCATTTT. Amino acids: CASSQDPPGQANQPQHF.

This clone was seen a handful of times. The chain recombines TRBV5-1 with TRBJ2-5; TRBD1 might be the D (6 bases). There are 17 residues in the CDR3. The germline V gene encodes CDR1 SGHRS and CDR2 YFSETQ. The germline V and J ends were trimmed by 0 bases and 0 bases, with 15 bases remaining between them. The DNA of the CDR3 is TGCGCCAGCAGCTTGGGGCAGGGGCCACCACACCAAGAGACCCAGTACTTC. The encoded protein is CASSLGQGPPHQETQYF.

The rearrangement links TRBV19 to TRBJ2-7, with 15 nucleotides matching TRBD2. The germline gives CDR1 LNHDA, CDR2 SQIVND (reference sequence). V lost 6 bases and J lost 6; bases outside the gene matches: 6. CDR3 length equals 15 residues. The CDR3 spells CASSPGLAGGGEQYF. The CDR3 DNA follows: TGTGCCAGTAGCCCGGGACTAGCGGGGGGCGGCGAGCAGTACTTC.

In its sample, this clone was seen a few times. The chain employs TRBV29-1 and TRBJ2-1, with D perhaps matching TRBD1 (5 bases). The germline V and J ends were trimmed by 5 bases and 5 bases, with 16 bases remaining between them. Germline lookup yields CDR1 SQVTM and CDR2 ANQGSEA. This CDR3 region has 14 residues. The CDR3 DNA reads TGCAGCGTTCCGGCAGGGATGGGGCACAATGAGCAGTTCTTC. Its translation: CSVPAGMGHNEQFF.

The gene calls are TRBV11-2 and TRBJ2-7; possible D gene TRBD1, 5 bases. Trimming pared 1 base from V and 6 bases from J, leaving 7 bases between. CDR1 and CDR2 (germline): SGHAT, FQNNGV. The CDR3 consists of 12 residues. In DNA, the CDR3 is TGTGCCAGCAGCTTAGGCAGGGCCGAGCAGTACTTC. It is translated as CASSLGRAEQYF.

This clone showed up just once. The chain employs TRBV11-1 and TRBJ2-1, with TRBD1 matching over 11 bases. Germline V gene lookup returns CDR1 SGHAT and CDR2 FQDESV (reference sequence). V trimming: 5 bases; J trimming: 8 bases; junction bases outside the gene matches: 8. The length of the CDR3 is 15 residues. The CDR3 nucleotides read TGTGCCAGCAGCCCGGGACAGGGGGTAAGGTATGAGCAGTTCTTC. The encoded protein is CASSPGQGVRYEQFF.

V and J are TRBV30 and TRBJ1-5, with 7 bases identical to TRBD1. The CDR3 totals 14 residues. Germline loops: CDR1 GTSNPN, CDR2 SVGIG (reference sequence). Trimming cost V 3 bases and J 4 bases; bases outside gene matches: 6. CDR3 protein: CAWSAGDRNQPQHF. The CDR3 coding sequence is TGTGCCTGGAGCGCCGGGGACAGAAATCAGCCCCAGCATTTT.

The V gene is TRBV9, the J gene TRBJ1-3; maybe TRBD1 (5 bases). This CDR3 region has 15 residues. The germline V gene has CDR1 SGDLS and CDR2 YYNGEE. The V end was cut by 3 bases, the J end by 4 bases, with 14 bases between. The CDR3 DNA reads TGTGCCAGCAGCGCCCCCCGGGCAGGGGGAAACACCATATATTTT. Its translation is CASSAPRAGGNTIYF.

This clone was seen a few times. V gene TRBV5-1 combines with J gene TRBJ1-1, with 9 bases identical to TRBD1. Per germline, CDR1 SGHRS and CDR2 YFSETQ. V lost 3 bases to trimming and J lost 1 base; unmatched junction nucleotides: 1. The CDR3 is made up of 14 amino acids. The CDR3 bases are TGCGCCAGCAGCTGGGGACAGGGGAACACTGAAGCTTTCTTT. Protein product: CASSWGQGNTEAFF.

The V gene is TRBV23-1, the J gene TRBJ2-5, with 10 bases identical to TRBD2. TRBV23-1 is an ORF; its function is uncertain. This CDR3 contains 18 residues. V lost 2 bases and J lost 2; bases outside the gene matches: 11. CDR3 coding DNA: TGCGCCAGCAGTCAACAGGCTAGCGGGGGCACCCTTCAAGAGACCCAGTACTTC. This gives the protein CASSQQASGGTLQETQYF.

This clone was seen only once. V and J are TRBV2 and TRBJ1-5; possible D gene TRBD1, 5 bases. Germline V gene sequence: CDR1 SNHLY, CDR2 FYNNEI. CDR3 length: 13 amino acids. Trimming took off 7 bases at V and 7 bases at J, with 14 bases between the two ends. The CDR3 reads CASNRKGPQPQHF. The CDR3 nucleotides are TGTGCCAGCAATCGCAAGGGGCCCCAGCCCCAGCATTTT.

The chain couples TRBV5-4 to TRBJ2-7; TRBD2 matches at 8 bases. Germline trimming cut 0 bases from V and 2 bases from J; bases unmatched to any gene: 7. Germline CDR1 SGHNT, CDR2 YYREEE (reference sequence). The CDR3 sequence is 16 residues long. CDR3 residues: CASSLVFSSGAYEQYF. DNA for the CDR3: TGTGCCAGCAGCTTGGTGTTTAGTAGCGGGGCCTACGAGCAGTACTTC.

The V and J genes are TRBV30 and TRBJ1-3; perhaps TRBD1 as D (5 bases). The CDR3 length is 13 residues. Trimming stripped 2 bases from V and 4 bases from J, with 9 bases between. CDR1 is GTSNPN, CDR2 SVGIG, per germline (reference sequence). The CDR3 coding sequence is TGTGCCTGGAGTACCGGGGACGGAAACACCATATATTTT. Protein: CAWSTGDGNTIYF.

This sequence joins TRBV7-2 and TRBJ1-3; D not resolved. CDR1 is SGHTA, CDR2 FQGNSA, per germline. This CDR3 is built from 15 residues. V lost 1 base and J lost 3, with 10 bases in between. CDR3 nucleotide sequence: TGTGCCAGCAGCTTAGGGCCTTTCGATGGAAACACCATATATTTT. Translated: CASSLGPFDGNTIYF.

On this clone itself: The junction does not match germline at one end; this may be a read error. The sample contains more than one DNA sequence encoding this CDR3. The CDR3 sequence: CASSDGNQPQHF. CDR3 bases: TGTGCCAGCTCGGATGGCAATCAGCCTCAGCATTTT. The V and J genes are TRBV18 and TRBJ1-5; D unresolved. The CDR3 is made up of 12 amino acids. Germline loops: CDR1 KGHSH, CDR2 LQKENI.

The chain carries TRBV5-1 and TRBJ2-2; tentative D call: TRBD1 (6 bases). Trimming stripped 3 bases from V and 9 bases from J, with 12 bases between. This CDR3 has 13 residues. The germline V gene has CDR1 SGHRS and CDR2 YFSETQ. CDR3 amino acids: CASSWPGDRELFF. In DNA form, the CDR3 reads TGCGCCAGCAGCTGGCCAGGGGACCGGGAGCTGTTTTTT.

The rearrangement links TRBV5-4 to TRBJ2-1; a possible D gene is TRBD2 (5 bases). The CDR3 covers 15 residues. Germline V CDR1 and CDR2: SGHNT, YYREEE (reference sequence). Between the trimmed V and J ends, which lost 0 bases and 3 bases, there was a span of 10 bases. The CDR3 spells CASSLVPGNYNEQFF. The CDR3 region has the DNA TGTGCCAGCAGCTTGGTTCCGGGGAACTACAATGAGCAGTTCTTC.